This T cell receptor (beta chain) emerged from a study of blood T cell repertoires in COVID-19. Measured with immunoSEQ multiplex PCR; TCRdb has only the in-frame clones, and not every one. The table includes under 300,000 clones, around 88% detected once. Germline V gene data show CDR1 as MDHEN and CDR2 as SYDVKM. CDR3 length equals 12 residues. The V segment lost 9 bases and the J segment 4 bases; nucleotides outside the gene matches: 6. The rearrangement links TRBV28 to TRBJ2-7; the match to TRBD1 covers 7 bases. This receptor was identified in a man older than 75 with acute or convalescent COVID-19. The sequenced sample was peripheral blood. This CDR3 is CASRGLLYEQYF. The CDR3 DNA reads TGTGCCAGTAGGGGGCTACTATACGAGCAGTACTTC.